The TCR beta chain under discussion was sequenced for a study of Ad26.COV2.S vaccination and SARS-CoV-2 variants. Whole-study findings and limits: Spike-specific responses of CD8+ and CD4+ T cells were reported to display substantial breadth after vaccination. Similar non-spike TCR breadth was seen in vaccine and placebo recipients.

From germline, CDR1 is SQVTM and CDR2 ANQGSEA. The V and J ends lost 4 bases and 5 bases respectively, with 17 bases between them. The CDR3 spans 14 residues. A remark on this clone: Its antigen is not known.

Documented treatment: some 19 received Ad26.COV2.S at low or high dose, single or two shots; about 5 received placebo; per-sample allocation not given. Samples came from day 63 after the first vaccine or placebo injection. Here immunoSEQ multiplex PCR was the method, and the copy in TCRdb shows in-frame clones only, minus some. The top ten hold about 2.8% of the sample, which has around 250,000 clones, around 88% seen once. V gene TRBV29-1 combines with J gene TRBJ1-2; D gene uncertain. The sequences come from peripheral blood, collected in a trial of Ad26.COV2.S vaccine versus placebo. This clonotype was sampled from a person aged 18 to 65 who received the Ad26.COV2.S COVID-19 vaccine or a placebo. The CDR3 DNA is TGCAGCGTTGTACCAGACCCAATCCTTTATGGCTACACCTTC. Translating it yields CSVVPDPILYGYTF.